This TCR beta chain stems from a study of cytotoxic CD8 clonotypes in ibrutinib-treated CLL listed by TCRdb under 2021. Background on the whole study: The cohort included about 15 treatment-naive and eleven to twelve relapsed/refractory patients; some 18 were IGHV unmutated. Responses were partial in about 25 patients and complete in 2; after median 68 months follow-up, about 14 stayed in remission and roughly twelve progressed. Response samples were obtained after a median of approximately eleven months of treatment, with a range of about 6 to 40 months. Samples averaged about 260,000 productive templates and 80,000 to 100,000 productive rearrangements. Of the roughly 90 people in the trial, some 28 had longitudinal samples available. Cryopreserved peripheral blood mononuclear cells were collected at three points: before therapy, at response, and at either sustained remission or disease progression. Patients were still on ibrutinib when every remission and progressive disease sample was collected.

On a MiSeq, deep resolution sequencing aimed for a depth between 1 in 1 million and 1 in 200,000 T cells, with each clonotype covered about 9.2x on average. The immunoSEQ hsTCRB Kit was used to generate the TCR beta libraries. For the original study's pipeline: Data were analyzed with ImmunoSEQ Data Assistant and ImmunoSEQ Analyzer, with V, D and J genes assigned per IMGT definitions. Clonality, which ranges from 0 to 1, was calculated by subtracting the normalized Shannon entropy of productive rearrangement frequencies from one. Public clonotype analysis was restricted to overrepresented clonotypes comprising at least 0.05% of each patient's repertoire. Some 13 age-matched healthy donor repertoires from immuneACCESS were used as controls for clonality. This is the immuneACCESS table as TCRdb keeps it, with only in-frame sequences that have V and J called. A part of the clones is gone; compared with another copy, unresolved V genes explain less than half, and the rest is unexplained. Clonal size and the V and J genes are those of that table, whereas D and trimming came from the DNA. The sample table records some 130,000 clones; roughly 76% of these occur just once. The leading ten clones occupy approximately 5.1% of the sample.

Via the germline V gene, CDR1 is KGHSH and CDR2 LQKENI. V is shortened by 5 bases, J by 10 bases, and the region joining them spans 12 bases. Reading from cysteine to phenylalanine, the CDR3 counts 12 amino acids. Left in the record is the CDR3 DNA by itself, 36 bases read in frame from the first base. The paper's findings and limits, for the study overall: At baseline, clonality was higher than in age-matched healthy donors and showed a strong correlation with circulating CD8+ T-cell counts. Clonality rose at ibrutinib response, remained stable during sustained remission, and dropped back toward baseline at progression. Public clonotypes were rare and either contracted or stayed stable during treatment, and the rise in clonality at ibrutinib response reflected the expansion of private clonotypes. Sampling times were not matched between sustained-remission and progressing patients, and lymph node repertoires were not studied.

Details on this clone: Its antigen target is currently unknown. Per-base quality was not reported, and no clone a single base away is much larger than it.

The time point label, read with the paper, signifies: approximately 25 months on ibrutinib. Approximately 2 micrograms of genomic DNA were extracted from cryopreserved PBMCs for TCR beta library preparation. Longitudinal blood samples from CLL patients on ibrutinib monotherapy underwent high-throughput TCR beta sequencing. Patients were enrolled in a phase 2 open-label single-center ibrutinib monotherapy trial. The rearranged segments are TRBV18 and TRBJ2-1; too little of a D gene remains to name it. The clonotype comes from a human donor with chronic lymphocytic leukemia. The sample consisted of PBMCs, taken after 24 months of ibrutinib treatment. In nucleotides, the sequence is TGTGCCAGCTCAACCGGCACCAGCGAGCAGTTCTTC. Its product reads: CASSTGTSEQFF.